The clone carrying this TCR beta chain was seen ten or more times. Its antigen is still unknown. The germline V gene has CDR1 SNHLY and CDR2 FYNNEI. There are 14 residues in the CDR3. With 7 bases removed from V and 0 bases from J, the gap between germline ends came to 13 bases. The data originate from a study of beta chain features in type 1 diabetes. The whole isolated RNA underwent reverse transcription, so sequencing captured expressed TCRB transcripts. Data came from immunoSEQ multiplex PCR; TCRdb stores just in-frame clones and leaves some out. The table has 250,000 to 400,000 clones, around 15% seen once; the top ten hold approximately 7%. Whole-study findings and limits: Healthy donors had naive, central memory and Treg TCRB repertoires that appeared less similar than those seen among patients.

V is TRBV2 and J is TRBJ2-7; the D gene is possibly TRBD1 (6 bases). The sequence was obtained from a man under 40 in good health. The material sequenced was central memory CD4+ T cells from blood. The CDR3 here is CASITGQSSYEQYF. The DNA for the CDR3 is TGTGCCAGCATAACAGGGCAGAGCTCCTACGAGCAGTACTTC.